These T cell receptor beta chains were read from a single sample in a study of cytomegalovirus exposure and HLA in healthy donors. The repertoire was sequenced with immunoSEQ multiplex PCR; TCRdb's copy has only in-frame clones and lacks some. This table has approximately 130,000 clones, 77% appearing once. The sample taken for sequencing was PBMCs. These receptors were collected from a man aged 18 to 29 in good health and CMV-seropositive. Both conserved end residues are part of each CDR3. The D gene is left open where the match is weak. Clone size is not always given. Where it is, it says once, few, many or a class for expanded clones.

CASSLADRGSYEQYF	TGTGCCAGCAGCTTAGCGGACAGGGGCTCTTACGAGCAGTACTTC	TRBD1	.	TRBV13	TRBJ2-7
CASSTYRATNYGYTF	TGTGCCAGCAGCACCTACAGGGCGACTAACTATGGCTACACCTTC	.	.	TRBV5-6	TRBJ1-2
CAWGGPEAFF	TGTGCCTGGGGGGGCCCGGAGGCTTTCTTT	.	.	TRBV30	TRBJ1-1
CATSTRDGANGLTF	TGTGCCACCAGCACAAGGGATGGGGCCAACGGCCTGACTTTC	.	few	TRBV15	TRBJ2-6
CASSAMGGAEAFF	TGTGCCAGCAGCGCCATGGGAGGGGCTGAAGCTTTCTTT	.	.	TRBV7-2	TRBJ1-1
CASSEGGGPYEQYF	TGTGCCAGCAGTGAAGGCGGGGGACCCTACGAGCAGTACTTC	TRBD2	once	TRBV25-1	TRBJ2-7
CASSIYAGPSSYNSPLHF	TGTGCCAGTAGTATATACGCAGGCCCGAGCTCCTATAATTCACCCCTCCACTTT	.	.	TRBV19	TRBJ1-6
CASSEAGGYTF	TGTGCCAGCAGTGAAGCGGGAGGCTACACCTTC	.	.	TRBV6-5	TRBJ1-2
CASSSLTPSIVNTIYF	TGTGCCAGCAGCTCCTTGACACCTTCTATTGTAAACACCATATATTTT	.	.	TRBV5-6	TRBJ1-3
CAWERWDRGTDTQYF	TGTGCCTGGGAACGTTGGGACAGGGGAACAGATACGCAGTATTTT	TRBD1	.	TRBV30	TRBJ2-3
CASSARTDHSYEQYF	TGTGCCAGCAGCGCCAGGACAGACCACTCCTACGAGCAGTACTTC	.	.	TRBV6-6	TRBJ2-7
CASRTMTGGLVNEKLFF	TGTGCCAGCAGGACGATGACAGGGGGCTTGGTTAATGAAAAACTGTTTTTT	TRBD1	once	TRBV5-6	TRBJ1-4
CASSQDWGGETQYF	TGTGCCAGCAGCCAAGATTGGGGGGGAGAGACCCAGTACTTC	TRBD2	.	TRBV14	TRBJ2-5
CASSLPVSYEQFF	TGTGCCAGCAGCTTGCCTGTATCCTATGAGCAGTTCTTC	.	few	TRBV5-4	TRBJ2-1
CASSADRVSGNTIYF	TGTGCCAGCAGCGCGGACAGGGTGTCTGGAAACACCATATATTTT	TRBD1	.	TRBV5-4	TRBJ1-3
CASSLETGKSYEQYF	TGTGCCAGCAGCTTGGAGACAGGGAAGTCCTACGAGCAGTACTTC	TRBD1	.	TRBV5-4	TRBJ2-7
CASGPITEAFF	TGTGCCAGCGGCCCGATCACTGAAGCTTTCTTT	.	few	TRBV2	TRBJ1-1
CASTRGVRGGFQETQYF	TGTGCCAGCACCCGTGGGGTTAGGGGGGGCTTCCAAGAGACCCAGTACTTC	.	few	TRBV5-4	TRBJ2-5
CASIKQGGVNQPQHF	TGTGCCAGCATCAAACAGGGTGGGGTCAATCAGCCCCAGCATTTT	.	.	TRBV6-5	TRBJ1-5
CASSLGDYEQYF	TGCGCCAGCAGCTTGGGAGACTACGAGCAGTACTTC	.	.	TRBV5-1	TRBJ2-7
CASAQGLEGYTF	TGTGCCAGCGCTCAGGGGTTGGAGGGCTACACCTTC	.	once	TRBV6-5	TRBJ1-2
CASSLGQGNYGYTF	TGTGCCAGCAGCTTAGGCCAGGGGAACTATGGCTACACCTTC	.	once	TRBV13	TRBJ1-2
CASSLRGTSGFDSYEQYF	TGTGCCAGCAGCCTAAGAGGGACTAGCGGGTTTGACTCCTACGAGCAGTACTTC	TRBD2	few	TRBV4-2	TRBJ2-7
CASTSTTGMGQPQHF	TGTGCCAGCACCTCTACGACAGGCATGGGGCAGCCCCAGCATTTT	.	once	TRBV28	TRBJ1-5
CASRERGAYNEQFF	TGTGCCAGCAGGGAGCGGGGGGCTTACAATGAGCAGTTCTTC	TRBD2	.	TRBV6-5	TRBJ2-1
CASSLSSDTQYF	TGTGCCAGCAGTTTGTCTTCAGATACGCAGTATTTT	.	.	TRBV28	TRBJ2-3
CAIRQAQGNTEAFF	TGTGCCATCAGGCAGGCACAGGGGAACACTGAAGCTTTCTTT	.	once	TRBV10-3	TRBJ1-1
CASSSGQGLHEQYF	TGTGCCAGCAGCTCCGGACAGGGGCTACACGAGCAGTACTTC	TRBD1	.	TRBV7-6	TRBJ2-7
CASSEQGDRGRTEAFF	TGTGCCAGCAGTGAACAGGGCGACAGGGGGCGGACTGAAGCTTTCTTT	TRBD1	.	TRBV2	TRBJ1-1
CASSLLGHWNTGELFF	TGTGCCAGCAGTTTGTTGGGGCACTGGAACACCGGGGAGCTGTTTTTT	.	.	TRBV27	TRBJ2-2
CASSSLNEQFF	TGTGCCAGCAGCTCACTTAATGAGCAGTTCTTC	.	few	TRBV6-6	TRBJ2-1
CASRPTGSYGYTF	TGTGCCAGCAGACCTACAGGGTCCTATGGCTACACCTTC	.	few	TRBV13	TRBJ1-2
CASSPERRGGYTF	TGTGCCAGCAGCCCCGAACGCAGGGGCGGCTACACCTTC	.	.	TRBV5-4	TRBJ1-2